This is a list of T cell receptor beta chains from one sample in a study of T cells in Graves' hyperthyroidism and ophthalmopathy. TCRdb ran MiXCR on the multiplex PCR reads and lists one entry per CDR3 protein. The sample lists 650,000 to 850,000 distinct CDR3 sequences, about 17% occurring once. Sequencing used blood. The origin of the receptors is a woman between 45 and 65 years old with Graves' hyperthyroidism that later progressed to Graves' ophthalmopathy. Each CDR3 is given with its conserved first and last residue. The D gene is left open where the match is weak. A row's size may be missing; if present it is once, few, many or a size class.

V gene,clone size,D gene,J gene,CDR3 length,CDR3 DNA,CDR3 protein
TRBV20-1,few,.,TRBJ1-3,12,TGCAGTGCTACGGGACCTGGAAACACCATATATTTT,CSATGPGNTIYF
TRBV6-1,.,TRBD1,TRBJ2-1,15,TGTGCCAGCAGTGATTTGACAGGGGGCTACAATGAGCAGTTCTTC,CASSDLTGGYNEQFF
TRBV11-2,.,.,TRBJ1-5,14,TGTGCCAGCAGCTTAGATCACACACACCAGCCCCAGCATTTT,CASSLDHTHQPQHF
TRBV19,.,.,TRBJ1-4,16,TGTGCCAGTAGGACGCACTTCGGGGGTCGTAATGAAAAACTGTTTTTT,CASRTHFGGRNEKLFF
TRBV29-1,few,.,TRBJ2-3,13,TGCAGCGCTACCGACAGGACCACAGATACGCAGTATTTT,CSATDRTTDTQYF
TRBV5-5,.,.,TRBJ2-1,14,TGTGCCAGCAGCTTGGCCCGTTTTCAGGATGAGCAGTTCTTC,CASSLARFQDEQFF
TRBV19,many,TRBD1,TRBJ1-1,15,TGTGCCAGTAGTCCCATAGACAGGGGGCTAGCTGAAGCTTTCTTT,CASSPIDRGLAEAFF
TRBV10-3,.,TRBD2,TRBJ2-5,19,TGTGCCATCAGCGAGAGGACTAGCGGGGAGCTTCGGCGGGGGCCGACCCAGTACTTC,CAISERTSGELRRGPTQYF
TRBV12-3/TRBV12-4,many,.,TRBJ1-6,14,TGTGCCAGCAGTTACGGGGAGACGCGGTCACCCCTCCACTTT,CASSYGETRSPLHF
TRBV7-2,.,.,TRBJ1-4,16,TGTGTCAGCAGCTTATGGGGGAGTCGCAGGCAGGAAAAACTGTTTTTT,CVSSLWGSRRQEKLFF